Each of the 16 T cell receptor beta chains below was sequenced from the same sample in a study of early T cells in non-severe SARS-CoV-2 infection. TCRdb used MiXCR to reprocess the 5' RACE reads, holding one entry per CDR3 protein. The top ten hold 3% to 3.5% of the sample, which has tens of thousands of distinct CDR3 sequences, over 12% seen once. Material for sequencing was whole blood. The origin of the receptors is an adult who was a healthcare worker with PCR-confirmed SARS-CoV-2 infection or an uninfected control (not recorded which).

This clonotype was counted between two and nine times. The chain couples TRBV4-1 to TRBJ1-2; TRBD1 is a possible D gene (5 bases). CDR3 length: 15 amino acids. Germline CDR1 reads MGHRA; CDR2 reads YSYEKL. The V gene lost 0 bases and the J gene lost 4 bases, with 12 bases spanning the gap. The CDR3 sequence is CASSQDKGRIYGYTF. The CDR3 nucleotides are TGCGCCAGCAGCCAAGACAAGGGACGGATCTATGGCTACACCTTC.

The sample holds many counts of this clonotype. The genes are TRBV6-4 and TRBJ2-3; 7 bases are a match to TRBD2. Germline CDR1 MRHNA, CDR2 SNTAGT. J lost 6 bases, V lost 3 bases, and 9 bases had no gene match. The CDR3 contains 15 residues. This CDR3 is CASSEDGLGQDTQYF. Here the CDR3 DNA reads TGTGCCAGCAGTGAAGATGGACTAGGCCAGGATACGCAGTATTTT.

This clonotype was counted at least ten times. The genes are TRBV7-6 and TRBJ2-3, with 14 bases fitting TRBD2. In germline, CDR1 is SGHVS, CDR2 FNYEAQ. The CDR3 totals 16 residues. V shed 8 bases and J 3 bases; nucleotides not matched to a gene: 7. CDR3 in DNA: TGTGCCAGCCAGACTAGCGGGGGGGCCGGGACAGATACGCAGTATTTT. This translates into CASQTSGGAGTDTQYF.

Worth noting for this clonotype: One end of the junction fails to match germline, which may point to a read error. The chain links TRBV7-7 to TRBJ1-2, with D uncertain. Looked up from germline, CDR1 is SSHAT and CDR2 is FNYEAQ (reference sequence). The CDR3 spans 16 residues. The CDR3 protein is CASSLIEGEANYGYTF. The DNA for the CDR3 is TGTGCTAGCAGCTTAATTGAGGGAGAAGCTAACTATGGCTACACCTTC.

This clonotype was seen a handful of times. This chain links TRBV6-6 with TRBJ1-1, with D tentatively TRBD1 (6 bases). The V and J ends lost 8 bases and 4 bases respectively, with 17 bases between them. Germline lookup yields CDR1 MNHNY and CDR2 SVGAGI (reference sequence). CDR3 length equals 14 residues. The CDR3, as DNA: TGTGCCAGCCGGTCAGGGTCAGGGGTCACTGAAGCTTTCTTT. Residues: CASRSGSGVTEAFF.

This clonotype was seen a handful of times. The V gene is TRBV13, the J gene TRBJ2-2; the match to TRBD1 covers 8 bases. This CDR3 is built from 14 residues. Germline CDR1 is PRHDT and CDR2 is FYEKMQ (reference sequence). V shed 5 bases and J 6 bases; nucleotides not matched to a gene: 5. CDR3 sequence (DNA): TGTGCCAGCAGCCCTAGACAGGGGCCCGGGGAGCTGTTTTTT. This codes for CASSPRQGPGELFF. Full variable domain (remainder filled in from reference TRBV13 and TRBJ2-2): AAGVIQSPRHLIKEKRETATLKCYPIPRHDTVYWYQQGPGQDPQFLISFYEKMQSDKGSIPDRFSAQQFSDYHSELNMSSLELGDSALYFCASSPRQGPGELFFGEGSRLTVL.

At least ten counts were recorded for this clonotype. The chain is built from TRBV14 and TRBJ1-2, with D tentatively TRBD1 (5 bases). Germline V CDR1 and CDR2: SGHDN, FVKESK. Trimming took 0 bases from V and 7 from J, leaving 18 bases between them. This CDR3 has 16 amino acids. In DNA form, the CDR3 reads TGTGCCAGCAGCCAAGATCGGGCAGGGCGAATTGGTGGCTACACCTTC. Protein sequence: CASSQDRAGRIGGYTF.

This clonotype was recorded at least ten times. The V gene is TRBV12-3 or TRBV12-4, the J gene TRBJ2-1; D ambiguous. Trimming pared 5 bases from V and 8 bases from J, leaving 7 bases between. This CDR3 is 11 amino acids long. CDR3 nucleotides: TGTGCCAGCAGTGGGTGGGATGAGCAGTTCTTC. The encoded protein is CASSGWDEQFF.

This chain links TRBV13 with TRBJ1-1, with D uncertain. CDR3 length: 12 residues. V gave up 5 bases and J gave up 11 bases, with 15 bases separating them. CDR1 PRHDT and CDR2 FYEKMQ come from the germline V gene (reference sequence). The CDR3 DNA reads as TGTGCCAGCAGCCCGGGGTCTCAAGAGGCTTTCTTT. Translation: CASSPGSQEAFF.

This clonotype was seen at least ten times. This chain uses TRBV6-5 with TRBJ2-3; 8 nucleotides match TRBD2. Germline lookup yields CDR1 MNHEY and CDR2 SVGAGI. With V trimmed by 8 bases and J by 4 bases, 14 bases remained unmatched. There are 16 residues in the CDR3. This CDR3 is CASGAGSGGPPDTQYF. The CDR3 nucleotides are TGTGCCAGCGGAGCCGGGTCGGGAGGGCCCCCAGATACGCAGTATTTT.

This clonotype has just a few counts. The chain links TRBV20-1 to TRBJ2-7; tentatively, D is TRBD1 or TRBD2 (5 bases each). CDR3 length: 15 amino acids. The germline V and J ends were trimmed by 1 base and 2 bases, with 15 bases remaining between them. Germline-derived CDR1 and CDR2 are DFQATT and SNEGSKA (reference sequence). The DNA for the CDR3 is TGCAGTGCTAGAGGAGAGGTGGGGGTGCCCTACGAGCAGTACTTC. Protein sequence: CSARGEVGVPYEQYF.

This clonotype was counted a few times. V usage is TRBV12-5 and J usage is TRBJ2-1; D is ambiguous. The V and J ends lost 0 bases and 6 bases respectively, with 12 bases between them. CDR1 and CDR2 from the germline V gene are LGHNT and FRNRAP. The CDR3 is made up of 15 amino acids. CDR3: CASGLVYLSPNEQFF. The CDR3 DNA reads TGTGCTAGTGGTTTGGTCTATCTTTCCCCCAATGAGCAGTTCTTC.

This clonotype was picked up a small number of times. The chain links TRBV7-2 to TRBJ2-4; D is ambiguous. CDR1 and CDR2 (germline): SGHTA, FQGNSA. The CDR3 is 13 residues long. The V gene lost 1 base and the J gene lost 9 bases, with 10 bases spanning the gap. The CDR3, as DNA: TGTGCCAGCAGCTTAGAAGTAAACCGCATTCAGTACTTC. This encodes CASSLEVNRIQYF.

The chain has TRBV29-1 and TRBJ2-3; possibly TRBD1 for D (5 bases). Trimming removed 4 bases from V and 7 bases from J, with 12 bases in between. The CDR3 has 12 amino acids. Germline CDR1 reads SQVTM; CDR2 reads ANQGSEA. The CDR3 nucleotides read TGCAGCGTTGGGGGCGGCATCAATACGCAGTATTTT. Its translation: CSVGGGINTQYF.

This clonotype has at least ten counts. The chain uses TRBV11-2 and TRBJ2-7; the D gene is possibly TRBD2 (5 bases). Trimming shortened V by 5 bases and J by 4 bases, and 12 bases separated the two germline ends. From germline, CDR1 is SGHAT and CDR2 FQNNGV. The CDR3 covers 13 residues. The CDR3 sequence: CASSVRERYEQYF. In DNA, the CDR3 is TGTGCCAGCAGCGTTAGGGAGAGGTACGAGCAGTACTTC.

This clonotype was seen at least ten times. The gene calls are TRBV29-1 and TRBJ2-5; D call uncertain. CDR3 length equals 14 residues. Germline CDR1 and CDR2: SQVTM and ANQGSEA. The germline V and J ends were trimmed by 5 bases and 2 bases, with 15 bases remaining between them. Written as DNA, the CDR3 is TGCAGCGTTCTACCGGGCCTGGGGCAAGAGACCCAGTACTTC. As protein: CSVLPGLGQETQYF.